This TCR beta chain was identified during a study of cytomegalovirus exposure and HLA in healthy donors (dated by TCRdb to 2017 to 2019). In the study overall: In an earlier analysis of 587 of the donors, about 260 Gb of sequence data and some 120 million unique TCR beta sequences from 150 million to 200 million T cells were reported. The T cell repertoires of under 700 subjects were profiled by immunosequencing and related to cytomegalovirus serostatus. The aim of the study was to test whether cataloging public T cell receptors could identify signatures of past pathogen exposure. The number of typed donors differed by locus: 629-630 for A, B, C, DRB1 and DQB1; approximately 520 for DQA1; over 600 for DPA1; and 450 to 480 for DPB1. All discovery cohort repertoires had been generated using a single sequencing platform. To decide whether each TCR beta V gene segment behaved as functional or pseudogenic, an earlier analysis of nearly 600 of the donors relied on high-throughput TCR beta sequencing. Rather than using new phenotypic data, the later analysis identified candidate immune exposures from TCR beta sequences and from how often those sequences occurred across donors. Approximately 300 gigabases of sequencing data and around 85 million unique TCR sequences made up an early release that covered several hundred HLA-typed donors. Among almost 400 genotyped donors of the cohort, an average of around 240,000 unique TCR beta nucleotide sequences were sequenced per donor, roughly a sixth of them non-productive. Because of strong linkage in the cohort, five DR-DQ haplotypes were treated as single units for association and clustering. To predict cytomegalovirus infection status, the study combined high-throughput TCR immunosequencing, statistical association of individual TCRs with disease status, and machine learning. Class I and class II HLA loci were covered by the typing at four-digit resolution. Besides the first cohort of more than 650 subjects, a separate validation cohort made up of 120 or so different subjects was used. Of the roughly 400 genotyped donors, roughly 76% were placed in the genetic ancestry cluster associated with self-reported Caucasian donors. Alongside the repertoire data, information on donor age, sex, ethnicity and CMV serostatus was compiled. In a later genetic analysis, genome-wide SNP genotypes for 398 of the 666 donors were used, and that subset was treated as a discovery cohort. In a later analysis, previously published TCR beta repertoires from 670 or so donors were re-analyzed and high-resolution HLA genotyping was added so that TCR occurrence patterns could be studied.

Taken from cysteine to phenylalanine, the CDR3 has 14 residues. The entry retains the CDR3 DNA only, 42 bases that are in frame from base 1. Trimming takes 4 bases from V and 1 base from J, and the germline ends sit 11 bases apart. Looking up the germline V gene yields CDR1 SGHRS and CDR2 YFSETQ. In total, about 650 healthy bone marrow donors made up the cohort. At the time of sampling, all cohort members were nominally healthy, though unrecorded immune exposures were likely present. The donor tested CMV seronegative, placing the donor among the 352 seronegative members of the cohort. Each donor provided a peripheral blood sample, and peripheral blood mononuclear cells were used for TCR beta sequencing. Genomic DNA was extracted from the blood cell samples with the Qiagen DNeasy Blood Extraction Kit. Library preparation used the immunoSEQ multiplex PCR assay. For the multiplex PCR, a mixture combining 60 forward primers for TCR Vbeta segments and 13 reverse primers for TCR Jbeta segments was used. The CDR3 region of rearranged TCR beta genes was amplified from genomic DNA by a multiplex PCR assay. The amplified TCR beta libraries were sequenced on the Illumina HiSeq System as 87-base-pair reads. Turning to the authors' computational methods: A later analysis counted approximately 76 million unique TCR beta chains across the approximately 700 repertoires, and some 12 million of these chains were shared by at least two donors. To remove PCR and sequencing errors, raw reads were error-corrected and collapsed into unique sequences using a nearest-neighbor algorithm that merged closely related sequences. To assign V, D and J gene segments, CDR3 sequences were aligned to IMGT reference sequences. Each retained sequence needed at least a six-nucleotide match to both a V gene segment and a J gene segment. Rearrangements were called productive when the CDR3 lacked stop codons and stayed in frame with V and J; all others were non-productive. CDR3 was defined by IMGT convention, running from the second conserved V-encoded cysteine to the conserved J-encoded phenylalanine. In an earlier analysis of 550 to 650 of the donors, sequences lacking an unambiguous match to a single V gene segment were excluded. An earlier analysis of some 500 of the donors classified V segments as functional when productive rearrangements were above 56.7% and as segregating when the standard deviation between donors was above 5%. A statistical classification framework was built for diagnosing cytomegalovirus status from the catalog of TCR beta chain sequences. V and J gene assignment, in a later analysis, came from comparing TCR nucleotide sequences with IMGT/GENE-DB human TR gene sequences. In a later analysis, CDR3 sequences and most-parsimonious VDJ recombination scenarios were assigned using the TCRdist pipeline. In a later analysis, every TCR beta chain was defined by the combination of its CDR3 amino acid sequence and its V-gene family, and reads without a unique V-gene family were dropped. In a later analysis, approximately 590 highly shared, low-generation-probability nucleotide sequences were removed to address suspected cross-contamination and a sequencing artifact. For each public chain, a later analysis derived a clonal expansion index from normalized ranks of inferred template counts within each repertoire. A later analysis computed generation probabilities with a VDJ recombination model fitted to out-of-frame rearrangements, and checked the results against IGoR. In a later analysis, hypergeometric tests were used to score TCR-TCR, TCR-HLA and TCR-CMV co-occurrence, with a repertoire-size bias correction applied to TCR pairs. In a later analysis, false discovery rates were estimated by permuting HLA or CMV assignments 20 times. In a later analysis, co-occurring TCRs were grouped using DBSCAN, and TCRdist sequence similarity was added for clustering within HLA-allele-positive subsets. Repertoires with fewer than 30,000 or more than 120,000 public chains were left out of co-occurrence clustering, as were a handful of repertoires with anomalous nucleotide sharing. The table was pulled from immuneACCESS by TCRdb, which kept in-frame rearrangements only. Such tables lose some clones; where checked, under half of the loss comes from unresolved V genes, and the rest has no known cause. The V and J calls and clone size come from that table; D and trimming were worked out from the DNA. In all, the sample holds about 140,000 clones, and about 80% of those were seen once. The top ten constitute 1.9% of the sample.

Regarding this clone: Its binding antigen is unknown. No per-base quality is available; no much larger clone lies one base away.

Results and caveats for the whole study, not just this receptor: In a later analysis, about 16,000 TCR beta sequences were associated with specific HLA alleles at a false discovery rate of 0.05. CMV serostatus was the only immune exposure information available for the cohort. Most TCR sequences were observed very rarely across donors, whereas some public TCRs were present in many individuals. In a later analysis, HLA-associated TCR beta chains were found to be more clonally expanded and to have lower generation probabilities than equally common non-associated chains. The authors suggested that the approach could potentially be extended to other disease states and immunological phenotypes. HLA typing was unavailable for some donors at each locus, so association tests used only the typed subset. Most CMV-associated TCR beta chains appeared to be HLA-restricted in a later analysis, and the HLA associations seemed to be driven largely by CMV exposure. Three of the identified cytomegalovirus-associated TCR beta chains were confirmed in vitro to be specific for cytomegalovirus antigens. An earlier analysis of 587 of the donors showed that most TCR beta V segments appeared in productive rearrangements either about 90% or about 30% of the time, which broadly matched IMGT annotations. In a later analysis, several top co-occurrence clusters were reported to appear linked to parvovirus B19, influenza, CMV and Epstein-Barr virus. Linkage disequilibrium might explain the correlated functional status among segregating V segments, but an unknown experimental factor could not be excluded. Presence/absence analyses assumed roughly uniform sequencing depth across donors, an assumption that may not hold. The 87-base-pair reads could not distinguish some IMGT-functional V segments, including TRBV6-2 and TRBV6-3, so those segments were excluded. A total of about 150 TCR beta chains were listed by the study as associated with cytomegalovirus. In both the original and validation cohorts, the classifier was reported to diagnose cytomegalovirus status with high specificity and sensitivity. In a later genetic analysis, fewer N-insertions in productive TCRs were reported among donors in an Asian-associated ancestry cluster than the approximately 710-donor mean. The cohort was sequenced for TCR beta chains only, and without alpha or paired-chain data the features that could be detected were limited. Because counts were too low, seventeen rarely observed V segments, including chromosome 9 orphons, were left out of the earlier analysis of 500 to 750 of the donors. In a later analysis, TCR association rates were found to vary across HLA loci, with the most associated TCRs seen for DRB1 alleles and the fewest for HLA-C alleles. Assigning TCR associations to individual alleles was difficult when HLA alleles, especially DR and DQ, strongly co-occurred. V-gene and J-gene trimming of TCR beta chains was associated with a missense DCLRE1C variant in a later genetic analysis, and the association was replicated in an independent cohort. A further reported finding was that TCR beta sequences accurately predicted the HLA-A and HLA-B alleles for most subjects in the first cohort. The sequencing pipeline was judged likely to have produced a cluster of highly shared sequence variants as a technical artifact.

Sequenced material: PBMCs. The chain couples TRBV5-1 to TRBJ1-1; no confident D gene assignment can be made. The receptor comes from a middle-aged woman in good health and CMV-seronegative. Here the CDR3 is given as CASSIQQGNTEAFF. The DNA is TGCGCCAGCAGCATACAGCAAGGGAACACTGAAGCTTTCTTT. With all but the CDR3 taken from the reference TRBV5-1 and TRBJ1-1 genes, the full variable domain is: KAGVTQTPRYLIKTRGQQVTLSCSPISGHRSVSWYQQTPGQGLQFLFEYFSETQRNKGNFPGRFSGRQFSNSRSEMNVSTLELGDSALYLCASSIQQGNTEAFFGQGTRLTVV.